This is a list of T cell receptor beta chains from one sample in a study of blood T cell repertoires in COVID-19. Sequencing used immunoSEQ multiplex PCR; TCRdb keeps in-frame clones, though not all of them. The sample lists about 190,000 clones; roughly 87% were seen once. Sequencing was done on a sample of peripheral blood. The receptor source for this set is an older woman with COVID-19, enrolled during active disease. Each CDR3 is given with its conserved first and last residue. Each record gives: V gene, D gene, J gene, clone size, CDR3 protein, CDR3 DNA. A D gene is named only where the DNA matches it firmly. The size field is filled for only some rows; it gives once, few, many or a size class.

v_call: TRBV28
d_call: -
j_call: TRBJ1-5
clone_size: -
cdr3_aa: CASTLPNQPQHF
cdr3_nt: TGTGCCAGCACCCTACCCAACCAGCCCCAGCATTTT

v_call: TRBV14
d_call: -
j_call: TRBJ1-6
clone_size: -
cdr3_aa: CASSLARGNLPLHF
cdr3_nt: TGTGCCAGCAGCCTTGCCAGGGGAAATTTACCCCTCCACTTT

v_call: TRBV9
d_call: TRBD2
j_call: TRBJ2-3
clone_size: -
cdr3_aa: CASSGGTSGITSTDTQYF
cdr3_nt: TGTGCCAGCTCTGGGGGGACTAGCGGGATTACTAGCACAGATACGCAGTATTTT

v_call: TRBV28
d_call: -
j_call: TRBJ2-6
clone_size: once
cdr3_aa: CASSFPESPGANVLTF
cdr3_nt: TGTGCCAGCAGTTTTCCTGAGAGCCCTGGGGCCAACGTCCTGACTTTC

v_call: TRBV5-1
d_call: -
j_call: TRBJ2-1
clone_size: -
cdr3_aa: CASRLIYRDEQFF
cdr3_nt: TGCGCCAGCAGGTTGATCTACAGGGATGAGCAGTTCTTC

v_call: TRBV4-1
d_call: TRBD1
j_call: TRBJ1-3
clone_size: -
cdr3_aa: CASSQGQHNSGNTIYF
cdr3_nt: TGCGCCAGCAGCCAGGGACAGCACAACTCTGGAAACACCATATATTTT

v_call: TRBV7-6
d_call: TRBD2
j_call: TRBJ2-7
clone_size: -
cdr3_aa: CASSLRLAGYYEQYF
cdr3_nt: TGTGCCAGCAGCTTAAGGCTAGCGGGATACTACGAGCAGTACTTC

v_call: TRBV4-3
d_call: -
j_call: TRBJ2-7
clone_size: -
cdr3_aa: CASSQVNGREQYF
cdr3_nt: TGCGCCAGCAGCCAAGTCAATGGGAGAGAGCAGTACTTC

v_call: TRBV29-1
d_call: TRBD1
j_call: TRBJ2-5
clone_size: few
cdr3_aa: CSSKRTGVPQETQYF
cdr3_nt: TGCAGCTCAAAAAGGACAGGGGTACCCCAAGAGACCCAGTACTTC

v_call: TRBV19
d_call: -
j_call: TRBJ1-4
clone_size: -
cdr3_aa: CASRRRTAGGNEKLFF
cdr3_nt: TGTGCCAGTAGAAGAAGGACGGCCGGGGGTAATGAAAAACTGTTTTTT

v_call: TRBV6-5
d_call: TRBD2
j_call: TRBJ2-7
clone_size: -
cdr3_aa: CASSYTYGTNYEQYF
cdr3_nt: TGTGCCAGCAGTTATACCTACGGGACTAACTACGAGCAGTACTTC

v_call: TRBV13
d_call: TRBD1
j_call: TRBJ1-6
clone_size: once
cdr3_aa: CASSPGTGGGSPLHF
cdr3_nt: TGTGCCAGCAGCCCTGGGACAGGTGGGGGGTCACCCCTCCACTTT

v_call: TRBV5-1
d_call: -
j_call: TRBJ2-1
clone_size: -
cdr3_aa: CASSLVMGGGWNEQFF
cdr3_nt: TGCGCCAGCAGCTTGGTAATGGGCGGGGGCTGGAATGAGCAGTTCTTC

v_call: TRBV2
d_call: -
j_call: TRBJ2-5
clone_size: -
cdr3_aa: CASRLQIPSGPQYF
cdr3_nt: TGTGCCAGCAGGCTCCAGATCCCCTCAGGGCCCCAGTACTTC

v_call: TRBV19
d_call: TRBD2
j_call: TRBJ2-1
clone_size: -
cdr3_aa: CASSRGGPGVNEQFF
cdr3_nt: TGTGCCAGTAGCCGGGGGGGCCCGGGAGTCAATGAGCAGTTCTTC

v_call: TRBV7-3
d_call: -
j_call: TRBJ1-1
clone_size: -
cdr3_aa: CASSLRGLPEAFF
cdr3_nt: TGTGCCAGCAGCTTAAGGGGGCTCCCTGAAGCTTTCTTT

v_call: TRBV5-4
d_call: TRBD1
j_call: TRBJ2-2
clone_size: -
cdr3_aa: CASSSPPGQGASSNTGELFF
cdr3_nt: TGTGCCAGCAGCTCTCCCCCGGGACAGGGGGCGAGCTCGAACACCGGGGAGCTGTTTTTT

v_call: TRBV7-8
d_call: -
j_call: TRBJ1-1
clone_size: -
cdr3_aa: CASSLGIGAEAFF
cdr3_nt: TGTGCCAGCAGCTTAGGGATAGGGGCGGAAGCTTTCTTT

v_call: TRBV6-5
d_call: -
j_call: TRBJ2-6
clone_size: -
cdr3_aa: CAGGPRSGANVLTF
cdr3_nt: TGTGCCGGGGGCCCCCGGTCTGGGGCCAACGTCCTGACTTTC

v_call: TRBV6-6
d_call: TRBD1
j_call: TRBJ1-5
clone_size: -
cdr3_aa: CASSYSVSGGQPQHF
cdr3_nt: TGTGCCAGCAGTTACTCGGTCTCAGGGGGACAGCCCCAGCATTTT

v_call: TRBV6-2/TRBV6-3
d_call: TRBD2
j_call: TRBJ2-2
clone_size: -
cdr3_aa: CASSYSKGLAGDTGELFF
cdr3_nt: TGTGCCAGCAGTTACTCGAAGGGACTAGCGGGAGACACCGGGGAGCTGTTTTTT

v_call: TRBV3-1/TRBV3-2
d_call: TRBD1
j_call: TRBJ1-2
clone_size: -
cdr3_aa: CASSHGTGVHYGYTF
cdr3_nt: TGTGCCAGCAGCCACGGGACAGGGGTGCATTATGGCTACACCTTC

v_call: TRBV5-1
d_call: TRBD1
j_call: TRBJ2-3
clone_size: -
cdr3_aa: CASSNGQGARGDTQYF
cdr3_nt: TGCGCCAGCAGCAACGGACAGGGGGCGAGAGGGGATACGCAGTATTTT

v_call: TRBV28
d_call: TRBD1
j_call: TRBJ1-5
clone_size: once
cdr3_aa: CASSEGQARQPQHF
cdr3_nt: TGTGCCAGCAGTGAAGGACAGGCGCGTCAGCCCCAGCATTTT

v_call: TRBV5-5
d_call: TRBD1
j_call: TRBJ1-2
clone_size: -
cdr3_aa: CASSLTGGSLNYGYTF
cdr3_nt: TGTGCCAGCAGCCTGACAGGGGGGAGCCTTAACTATGGCTACACCTTC

v_call: TRBV6-2/TRBV6-3
d_call: -
j_call: TRBJ1-1
clone_size: -
cdr3_aa: CASSYSAGWAFF
cdr3_nt: TGTGCCAGCAGTTACTCGGCCGGGTGGGCTTTCTTT

v_call: TRBV6-5
d_call: TRBD1
j_call: TRBJ1-5
clone_size: once
cdr3_aa: CASSYGTGGNQPQHF
cdr3_nt: TGTGCCAGCAGTTACGGTACAGGGGGTAATCAGCCCCAGCATTTT

v_call: TRBV5-4
d_call: TRBD2
j_call: TRBJ2-2
clone_size: -
cdr3_aa: CASSSAPGGGTGELFF
cdr3_nt: TGTGCCAGCAGCTCGGCCCCGGGGGGAGGCACCGGGGAGCTGTTTTTT

v_call: TRBV6-5
d_call: -
j_call: TRBJ1-1
clone_size: -
cdr3_aa: CASSYLESNTEAFF
cdr3_nt: TGTGCCAGCAGTTACCTAGAGTCCAACACTGAAGCTTTCTTT

v_call: TRBV19
d_call: -
j_call: TRBJ2-7
clone_size: -
cdr3_aa: CASSIGPLSRGPPREQYF
cdr3_nt: TGTGCCAGTAGTATAGGTCCCCTGAGCCGAGGGCCTCCACGGGAGCAGTACTTC

v_call: TRBV5-6
d_call: -
j_call: TRBJ2-2
clone_size: -
cdr3_aa: CASSPGQNTGELFF
cdr3_nt: TGTGCCAGCAGCCCGGGACAGAACACCGGGGAGCTGTTTTTT

v_call: TRBV24-1
d_call: -
j_call: TRBJ2-5
clone_size: -
cdr3_aa: CATSDSSFVAAQETQYF
cdr3_nt: TGTGCCACCAGTGATTCGTCGTTTGTAGCGGCTCAAGAGACCCAGTACTTC

v_call: TRBV28
d_call: TRBD1
j_call: TRBJ2-7
clone_size: -
cdr3_aa: CASSGQGDYEQYF
cdr3_nt: TGTGCCAGCAGCGGACAGGGGGACTACGAGCAGTACTTC

v_call: TRBV11-2
d_call: TRBD1
j_call: TRBJ1-1
clone_size: -
cdr3_aa: CASMQGAWAEAFF
cdr3_nt: TGTGCCAGCATGCAGGGGGCTTGGGCTGAAGCTTTCTTT

v_call: TRBV27
d_call: TRBD1
j_call: TRBJ2-6
clone_size: few
cdr3_aa: CASSLGQVHSPGANVLTF
cdr3_nt: TGTGCCAGCAGTTTAGGACAGGTACATTCTCCTGGGGCCAACGTCCTGACTTTC

v_call: TRBV5-1
d_call: TRBD1
j_call: TRBJ2-1
clone_size: -
cdr3_aa: CASSLDRTGWGASGEQFF
cdr3_nt: TGCGCCAGCAGCTTGGACCGGACAGGGTGGGGTGCGTCCGGTGAGCAGTTCTTC

v_call: TRBV18
d_call: -
j_call: TRBJ2-2
clone_size: -
cdr3_aa: CASSPRQTNTGELFF
cdr3_nt: TGTGCCAGCTCACCACGACAAACGAACACCGGGGAGCTGTTTTTT

v_call: TRBV15
d_call: -
j_call: TRBJ1-4
clone_size: -
cdr3_aa: CATTRQYGGLREKLFF
cdr3_nt: TGTGCCACCACCCGCCAATATGGGGGGTTGCGCGAAAAACTGTTTTTT

v_call: TRBV7-2
d_call: -
j_call: TRBJ2-7
clone_size: once
cdr3_aa: CASSPSLGRGYEQYF
cdr3_nt: TGTGCCAGCAGTCCCAGTTTAGGCAGGGGATACGAGCAGTACTTC

v_call: TRBV15
d_call: -
j_call: TRBJ1-1
clone_size: few
cdr3_aa: CATSAQSQGTEAFF
cdr3_nt: TGTGCCACCAGCGCCCAATCACAGGGTACTGAAGCTTTCTTT

v_call: TRBV7-8
d_call: -
j_call: TRBJ2-2
clone_size: -
cdr3_aa: CASSPGAGNTGELFF
cdr3_nt: TGTGCCAGCAGCCCAGGGGCGGGGAACACCGGGGAGCTGTTTTTT

v_call: TRBV10-2
d_call: TRBD2
j_call: TRBJ2-2
clone_size: -
cdr3_aa: CASSDPSGTSGTGELFF
cdr3_nt: TGCGCCAGCAGTGACCCATCCGGGACTAGCGGGACCGGGGAGCTGTTTTTT

v_call: TRBV24-1
d_call: TRBD1
j_call: TRBJ1-2
clone_size: -
cdr3_aa: CATSDPGQGVYGYTF
cdr3_nt: TGTGCCACCAGTGACCCGGGACAGGGAGTCTATGGCTACACCTTC

v_call: TRBV11-2
d_call: TRBD2
j_call: TRBJ2-7
clone_size: -
cdr3_aa: CASSLGAGGVTGEQYF
cdr3_nt: TGTGCCAGCAGCTTAGGGGCGGGAGGAGTAACCGGCGAGCAGTACTTC

v_call: TRBV7-9
d_call: -
j_call: TRBJ2-6
clone_size: -
cdr3_aa: CASSLQGRGANVLTF
cdr3_nt: TGTGCCAGCAGCTTACAGGGGAGAGGGGCCAACGTCCTGACTTTC

v_call: TRBV12-3/TRBV12-4
d_call: TRBD1
j_call: TRBJ2-1
clone_size: few
cdr3_aa: CASSPQGDEQFF
cdr3_nt: TGTGCCAGCAGTCCTCAGGGGGATGAGCAGTTCTTC

v_call: TRBV7-8
d_call: -
j_call: TRBJ1-5
clone_size: -
cdr3_aa: CASSLALGQGNQPQHF
cdr3_nt: TGTGCCAGCAGCTTAGCTTTGGGACAAGGGAATCAGCCCCAGCATTTT

v_call: TRBV13
d_call: -
j_call: TRBJ2-7
clone_size: few
cdr3_aa: CASSLEGDSGYEQYF
cdr3_nt: TGTGCCAGCAGCTTAGAGGGGGATTCGGGGTACGAGCAGTACTTC

v_call: TRBV29-1
d_call: -
j_call: TRBJ1-3
clone_size: -
cdr3_aa: CSVAVNSGNTIYF
cdr3_nt: TGCAGCGTTGCAGTCAACTCTGGAAACACCATATATTTT

v_call: TRBV28
d_call: -
j_call: TRBJ1-4
clone_size: once
cdr3_aa: CASTSPREKLFF
cdr3_nt: TGTGCCAGCACCTCTCCCAGGGAAAAACTGTTTTTT

v_call: TRBV7-8
d_call: TRBD1
j_call: TRBJ1-1
clone_size: -
cdr3_aa: CASSYRQGDTEAFF
cdr3_nt: TGTGCCAGCAGCTATCGACAGGGAGACACTGAAGCTTTCTTT

v_call: TRBV6-5
d_call: TRBD1
j_call: TRBJ1-2
clone_size: -
cdr3_aa: CASSYSTGHGYTF
cdr3_nt: TGTGCCAGCAGTTACTCGACAGGGCACGGCTACACCTTC

v_call: TRBV18
d_call: -
j_call: TRBJ2-2
clone_size: -
cdr3_aa: CASSPQGGANTGELFF
cdr3_nt: TGTGCCAGCTCACCGCAAGGGGGAGCGAACACCGGGGAGCTGTTTTTT

v_call: TRBV9
d_call: -
j_call: TRBJ1-4
clone_size: once
cdr3_aa: CASSPVSGEKLFF
cdr3_nt: TGTGCCAGCAGCCCAGTCTCGGGTGAAAAACTGTTTTTT